The entry below gives a single TCR beta chain sequence along with its context. One Seattle source followed patients from active infection through their disease course. The V end lost 3 bases, the J end lost 1 base, and 12 bases lay between the germline ends. Germline V lookup: CDR1 MGHRA, CDR2 YSYEKL. The CDR3 extends over 16 amino acids. These data belong to a study of blood T cell repertoires in COVID-19. Study context: Sources were T cells, B-cell-depleted T cells, or PBMCs; the material itself was cDNA or gDNA.

The method was immunoSEQ multiplex PCR; TCRdb's version includes in-frame clones alone and lacks a portion of them. The profile shows around 340,000 clones, roughly 90% of them singletons. The sequencing input was peripheral blood. This sequence joins TRBV4-1 and TRBJ2-2; a weak D match, TRBD1 (5 bases). The sequence was collected from a woman aged 60-75 years with COVID-19, enrolled during active disease. CDR3 in DNA: TGCGCCAGCAGCCATCGATTACAGGAGAACACCGGGGAGCTGTTTTTT. It specifies CASSHRLQENTGELFF.